The T cell receptor beta chain under discussion was sequenced for a study of cytomegalovirus exposure and HLA in healthy donors. The PCR contained 60 Vbeta and 13 Jbeta primers. The method was immunoSEQ multiplex PCR; TCRdb's version includes in-frame clones alone and lacks a portion of them. The table shows 60,000 to 75,000 clones, with roughly nine tenths occurring only once. Findings of the study overall: An ancestry cluster, one associated with Asian ancestry, reportedly showed fewer N-insertions than the approximately 670-donor mean in a later analysis. Some TCR beta chains (more than 150 of them) were listed as cytomegalovirus-associated. Usually a TCR sequence was rare, but some public TCRs were found in many donors.

Notes on this clone: No antigen is known for it.

The source is a woman younger than 45 in good health and CMV-seropositive. Sample: PBMCs.

CDR3 DNA sequence: TGTGCCAGCAGGCTGACAGGGGGTGTCTATGGCTACACCTTC. Its translation: CASRLTGGVYGYTF. This chain connects TRBV11-2 to TRBJ1-2; 9 bases align to TRBD1. The CDR3 length is 14 residues. Germline-derived CDR1 and CDR2 are SGHAT and FQNNGV. V shed 6 bases and J 4 bases; nucleotides not matched to a gene: 6. Drawing the rest from reference TRBV11-2 and TRBJ1-2, the complete variable domain is EAGVAQSPRYKIIEKRQSVAFWCNPISGHATLYWYQQILGQGPKLLIQFQNNGVVDDSQLPKDRFSAERLKGVDSTLKIQPAKLEDSAVYLCASRLTGGVYGYTFGSGTRLTVV.